This record concerns one TCR beta chain sequence. This sample was taken from a study of shared T cell receptors in the human thymus. The assay was immunoSEQ multiplex PCR, and TCRdb's table has in-frame clones only and misses some. This repertoire shows some 660,000 clones, approximately 89% found once; its top ten account for 0.0094%. J lost 1 base, V lost 5 bases, and 4 bases had no gene match. The CDR3 has 15 amino acids. Looked up from germline, CDR1 is ENHRY and CDR2 is SYGVKD. The data were also submitted as part of a second study, on human thymus T cells. That report adds: Thymic and blood repertoires showed apparently biased V and J gene usage.

This TCR came from a boy under two years old with a congenital heart defect. The source material was thymocytes. This rearrangement joins TRBV10-3 to TRBJ2-3, with 9 bases that match TRBD1. The CDR3 region has the DNA TGTGCCATCAGTCACCGGGACAGGGGCACAGATACGCAGTATTTT. It encodes CAISHRDRGTDTQYF.